This note documents a single TCR beta chain sequence. The data were taken from a study of beta chain features in type 1 diabetes. Since all of the isolated RNA was reverse transcribed, expressed TCRB transcripts were what got sequenced. The protocol was immunoSEQ multiplex PCR, while the TCRdb copy is restricted to in-frame clones and leaves out a portion. The sample yields about 40,000 clones, around 49% seen once. V was shortened by 0 bases and J by 6 bases, with 13 bases between the two germline ends. The germline gives CDR1 SGHRS, CDR2 YFSETQ. This CDR3 contains 14 residues. The TCR was taken from a woman under 30 in good health. Sequenced input: central memory CD4+ T cells from blood. This chain links TRBV5-1 with TRBJ2-7; D possibly corresponds to TRBD1 (6 bases). CDR3 amino acids: CASSLGSSRGEQYF. CDR3 DNA: TGCGCCAGCAGCTTGGGAAGTAGCAGGGGCGAGCAGTACTTC.